A single sample gave rise to the 2 T cell receptor beta chains below, sequenced in a study of blood T cell repertoires in COVID-19. The assay was immunoSEQ multiplex PCR, and TCRdb's table has in-frame clones only and misses some. The repertoire includes almost 200,000 clones, about 82% of them detected once, and around 0.93% sits in the top ten. Sequencing input: peripheral blood. Receptors were obtained from a man between 60 and 75 years old with COVID-19, enrolled during active disease.

V gene TRBV6-2 or TRBV6-3 combines with J gene TRBJ1-5; 9 bases fit TRBD1. Germline CDR1 MNHEY, CDR2 SVGEGT. V trimming: 6 bases; J trimming: 7 bases; junction bases outside the gene matches: 7. The CDR3 totals 14 residues. CDR3 sequence reads: CASSPRTGAQPQHF. The CDR3 nucleotides read TGTGCCAGCAGCCCTAGGACAGGGGCCCAGCCCCAGCATTTT.

V gene TRBV11-3 combines with J gene TRBJ2-2; 9 nucleotides agree with TRBD1. J gave up 3 bases and V 5 bases, and 10 bases lay outside the gene matches. Germline assignment: CDR1 SGHNT and CDR2 YENEEA. This CDR3 spans 17 amino acids. Here the CDR3 DNA reads TGTGCCAGCAGCAATAAACCGGGACAGGGATACACCGGGGAGCTGTTTTTT. Translating it yields CASSNKPGQGYTGELFF. Using reference TRBV11-3 and TRBJ2-2 for the parts outside the CDR3, the full variable domain is EAGVVQSPRYKIIEKKQPVAFWCNPISGHNTLYWYLQNLGQGPELLIRYENEEAVDDSQLPKDRFSAERLKGVDSTLKIQPAELGDSAVYLCASSNKPGQGYTGELFFGEGSRLTVL.